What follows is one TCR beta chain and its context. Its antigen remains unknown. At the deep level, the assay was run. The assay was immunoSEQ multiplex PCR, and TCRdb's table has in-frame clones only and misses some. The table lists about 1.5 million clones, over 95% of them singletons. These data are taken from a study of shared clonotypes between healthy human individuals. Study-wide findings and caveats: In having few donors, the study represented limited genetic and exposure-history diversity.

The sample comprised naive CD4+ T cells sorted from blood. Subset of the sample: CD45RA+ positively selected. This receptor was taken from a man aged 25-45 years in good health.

The CDR3 nucleotides are TGTGCCAGCAGTTCCGCCTCTGGGGCCAACGTCCTGACTTTC. It codes for CASSSASGANVLTF. The chain recombines TRBV6-5 with TRBJ2-6, with no clear D. V was cut by 4 bases and J by 0 bases, with 4 bases left in between. CDR1 MNHEY and CDR2 SVGAGI come from the germline V gene. This CDR3 has 14 amino acids.